This T cell receptor beta chain originates from a study of blood T cell repertoires in COVID-19. Germline trimming cut 8 bases from V and 4 bases from J; bases unmatched to any gene: 4. Germline values: CDR1 MNHEY, CDR2 SVGAGI. The CDR3 totals 12 residues. Sequenced by immunoSEQ multiplex PCR; TCRdb stores in-frame clones only, minus some. This table has about 120,000 clones, roughly 82% appearing once. The chain combines TRBV6-5 with TRBJ1-2, with 7 bases matching TRBD1. The sequence was obtained from a human donor in a cohort sampled during active COVID-19. The material sequenced was peripheral blood. The CDR3: CASYGDSYGYTF. The CDR3 DNA is TGTGCCAGCTACGGGGACAGCTATGGCTACACCTTC.